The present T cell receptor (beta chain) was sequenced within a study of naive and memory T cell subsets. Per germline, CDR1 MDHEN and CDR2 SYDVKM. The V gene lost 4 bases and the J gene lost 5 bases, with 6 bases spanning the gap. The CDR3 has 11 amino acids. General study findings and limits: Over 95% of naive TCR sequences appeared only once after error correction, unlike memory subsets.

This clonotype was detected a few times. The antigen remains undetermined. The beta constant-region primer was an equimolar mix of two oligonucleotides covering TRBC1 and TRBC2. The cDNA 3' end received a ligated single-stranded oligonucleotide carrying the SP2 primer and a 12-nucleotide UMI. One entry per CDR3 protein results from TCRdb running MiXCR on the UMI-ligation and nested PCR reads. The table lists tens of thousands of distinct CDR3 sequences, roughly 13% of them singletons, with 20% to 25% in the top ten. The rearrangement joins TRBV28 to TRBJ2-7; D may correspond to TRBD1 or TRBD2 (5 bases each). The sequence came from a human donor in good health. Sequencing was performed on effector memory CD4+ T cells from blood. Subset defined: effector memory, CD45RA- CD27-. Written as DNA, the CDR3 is TGTGCCAGCAGTTGGGGGAACGAGCAGTACTTC. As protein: CASSWGNEQYF. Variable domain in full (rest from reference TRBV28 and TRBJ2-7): DVKVTQSSRYLVKRTGEKVFLECVQDMDHENMFWYRQDPGLGLRLIYFSYDVKMKEKGDIPEGYSVSREKKERFSLILESASTNQTSMYLCASSWGNEQYFGPGTRLTVT.